This T cell receptor (beta chain) was found in a study of blood T cells in healthy people across ages. This clonotype was recorded at least ten times. A second PCR of about 6 to 12 cycles used a sample-barcoded 5' primer and a J-beta primer mix. TCRdb re-analysed the 5' RACE reads in MiXCR, keeping a single row per CDR3 protein. The repertoire includes approximately 490,000 distinct CDR3 sequences, approximately 25% of them detected once, and just under 9% sits in the top ten. Germline V CDR1 and CDR2: MNHEY, SMNVEV (reference sequence). The CDR3 spans 14 residues. V lost 6 bases and J 1 base, leaving 12 bases between the germline ends. These same records also appear under a second study, on T cells of mothers and their children. That work contributes: Amplification in the second PCR used the M1S primer, which added sample barcodes and 2-4 random nucleotides. Researchers report slightly higher, though non-significant, overlap in related mother-child pairs than in unrelated pairs.

Sequences were obtained from blood. This TCR was sampled from a boy younger than 18 in good health. The V gene is TRBV27, the J gene TRBJ2-5; a possible D gene is TRBD1 (6 bases). For the CDR3, the DNA is TGTGCCAGCAGCTTGGTGGGGGCCCAAGAGACCCAGTACTTC. Its translation is CASSLVGAQETQYF.